This T cell receptor beta chain appears in the sequencing data of a study of OX40 agonist ivuxolimab in advanced cancers. Turning to the study itself: Six ivuxolimab dose levels, 0.01 to 10 mg/kg, were given intravenously every 2 weeks. Eligibility rules accepted prior anti-PD-1, anti-PD-L1 or anti-CTLA-4 therapy, and roughly 42% had some.

Profiled with immunoSEQ multiplex PCR; TCRdb holds only in-frame clones, not every one. The sample lists more than 35,000 clones, roughly 80% occurring once. In this sample, this clone turned up once. CDR1 and CDR2 (germline): MNHNS, SASEGT. Unmatched junction bases numbered 5, after V lost 7 bases and J lost 3 bases. This CDR3 is 13 amino acids long. This receptor was obtained from an adult with an advanced solid tumor such as melanoma, head and neck, liver or kidney cancer. The chain combines TRBV6-1 with TRBJ2-7, with 8 bases matching TRBD2. The sequencing here drew on CD4+ or CD8+ T cells sorted from blood, taken in a trial of the OX40 agonist ivuxolimab. This CDR3 reads CASTTSADYEQYF. The CDR3 DNA reads TGTGCCAGCACGACTAGCGCCGACTACGAGCAGTACTTC.